Included here is one T cell receptor beta chain sequence, with context. Its antigen is unknown. Trimming pared 8 bases from V and 3 bases from J, leaving 13 bases between. This CDR3 comprises 13 residues. The V gene's germline CDR1 is SEHNR and CDR2 FQNEAQ (reference sequence). These data come from a study of cytotoxic CD8 clonotypes in ibrutinib-treated CLL. Findings and caveats of the study: The study found public clonotypes uncommon, contracting or stable on treatment. Pretreatment clonality was elevated relative to age-matched healthy donors and paralleled circulating CD8+ T-cell counts.

The sequencing depth, 1 in 200,000 to 1 in 1 million T cells, was the target. Assay used: immunoSEQ multiplex PCR; TCRdb lists only in-frame clones, some missing. The data contain about 180,000 clones, under 90% of them seen just once; the ten biggest clones take up 3.5% to 5.5%. The sample here was PBMCs, taken after 24 months of ibrutinib treatment. The source is a human donor with chronic lymphocytic leukemia. The V call is TRBV7-9, the J call TRBJ2-5; weak D call: TRBD1 (6 bases). The DNA of the CDR3 is TGTGCCAGCGGGGGCCGGAGCAAAGAGACCCAGTACTTC. Protein product: CASGGRSKETQYF.